Following are 6 T cell receptor beta chains from one sample sequenced in a study of blood T cell repertoires in COVID-19. Method: immunoSEQ multiplex PCR; TCRdb's copy keeps in-frame clones and lacks some. The profile shows 470,000 or so clones, 80% to 90% of them singletons. The sequencing sample was made of peripheral blood. The receptors stem from a human donor in a cohort sampled during active COVID-19.

This clone has just one count. The J gene is TRBJ2-3, the V gene TRBV29-1; 8 nucleotides line up with TRBD1. The V segment lost 5 bases and the J segment 1 base; nucleotides outside the gene matches: 8. Germline CDR1 is SQVTM and CDR2 is ANQGSEA. The CDR3 sequence is 15 residues long. Here the CDR3 DNA reads TGCAGCGTTTTGGGCAGGGGGCAAGGCACAGATACGCAGTATTTT. Amino acids: CSVLGRGQGTDTQYF.

The chain couples TRBV28 to TRBJ2-3, with 9 nucleotides matching TRBD1. With 5 bases clipped from V and 5 bases from J, the junction kept 11 bases outside the gene matches. Per the germline V gene, CDR1 is MDHEN and CDR2 is SYDVKM. The CDR3 is 16 amino acids. CDR3 in DNA: TGTGCCAGCAGTGAGAGTCAACAGGGGGCTGAAGATACGCAGTATTTT. It translates to CASSESQQGAEDTQYF.

This clone was found a few times. V is TRBV6-5 and J is TRBJ1-2; D is possibly TRBD1 (5 bases). The CDR3 totals 12 residues. Germline values: CDR1 MNHEY, CDR2 SVGAGI. Trimming removed 11 bases at V and 2 bases at J, with 12 bases between. The CDR3 nucleotides read TGTGCCGCCTCGGGGGGAAACTATGGCTACACCTTC. This encodes CAASGGNYGYTF.

The rearrangement uses TRBV7-3 and TRBJ2-5; 12 bases align to TRBD1. After removal of 0 bases from V and 2 bases from J, the junction contained 1 base not matched to a gene. Germline-derived CDR1 and CDR2 are SGHTA and FQGTGA. The CDR3 sequence is 16 residues long. The CDR3 protein is CASSLTGQGAQETQYF. The CDR3 DNA reads as TGTGCCAGCAGCTTAACGGGACAGGGGGCACAAGAGACCCAGTACTTC.

The J gene is TRBJ1-2, the V gene TRBV7-9; D is ambiguous. The germline CDR1 and CDR2 sequences are SEHNR and FQNEAQ (reference sequence). Trimming took 5 bases from V and 0 from J, leaving 10 bases between them. The CDR3 consists of 14 residues. The CDR3 DNA sequence: TGTGCCAGCAGCCCTCCGGGTTCTAACTATGGCTACACCTTC. This encodes CASSPPGSNYGYTF.

The chain employs TRBV2 and TRBJ2-3; D might be TRBD1 (6 bases). Germline CDR1 SNHLY, CDR2 FYNNEI. The CDR3 runs 16 residues. V was pared by 4 bases and J by 3 bases, with 17 bases between. In DNA, the CDR3 is TGTGCCAGCAGTGTGCAGGGGCTCATCTGGACAGATACGCAGTATTTT. As protein: CASSVQGLIWTDTQYF.